The clone carrying this T cell receptor beta chain was recorded once. In the original workflow: Using reference gene primer amplification, nucleated cell counts were estimated. Sequencing used immunoSEQ multiplex PCR; TCRdb keeps in-frame clones, though not all of them. V and J calls plus clone size are reproduced from that table; the DNA served to infer D and trimming. The data show 150,000 to 200,000 clones, with 60% to 80% seen just once and 17% held by the top ten. This record belongs to a study of blood T cell repertoires in COVID-19. Study background: COVID-19 samples from acute and convalescent phases originated in the United States, Italy and Spain.

CDR3 length equals 14 residues. Germline CDR1 and CDR2: LNHDA and SQIVND (reference sequence). Trimming took 5 bases from V and 3 from J, leaving 13 bases between them. The study counted Cohort 3 donors as recovered given two negative PCRs, clearance, or symptom resolution. This receptor was taken from a woman in her fifties or sixties who had recovered from COVID-19. V gene TRBV19 combines with J gene TRBJ1-1, with D possibly TRBD1 on 5 matching bases. Sequenced sample: PBMCs or T cells enriched from blood (not recorded which). Here the CDR3 reads CASSGQGRHTEAFF. For the CDR3, the DNA is TGTGCCAGTAGTGGGCAGGGTAGGCACACTGAAGCTTTCTTT.